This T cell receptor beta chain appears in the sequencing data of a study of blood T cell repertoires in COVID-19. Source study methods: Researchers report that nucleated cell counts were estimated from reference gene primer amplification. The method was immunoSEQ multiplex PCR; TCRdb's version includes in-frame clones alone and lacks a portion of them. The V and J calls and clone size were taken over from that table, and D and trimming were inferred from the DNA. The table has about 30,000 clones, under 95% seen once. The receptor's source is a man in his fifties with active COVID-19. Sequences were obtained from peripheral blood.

The DNA of the CDR3 is TGTGCCAGCAGCTTAGCCCAGGGGACAGCCTCCAACACCGGGGAGCTGTTTTTT. Translating it yields CASSLAQGTASNTGELFF. The chain is built from TRBV7-9 and TRBJ2-2; 7 bases fit TRBD1. This CDR3 has 18 amino acids. The germline CDR1 and CDR2 sequences are SEHNR and FQNEAQ (reference sequence). V lost 0 bases, J lost 2 bases, and 9 bases stayed unmatched. Full variable domain (missing parts from reference TRBV7-9 and TRBJ2-2): DTGVSQNPRHKITKRGQNVTFRCDPISEHNRLYWYRQTLGQGPEFLTYFQNEAQLEKSRLLSDRFSAERPKGSFSTLEIQRTEQGDSAMYLCASSLAQGTASNTGELFFGEGSRLTVL.